The clone carrying this T cell receptor (beta chain) occurred a few times. Its cognate antigen is unknown. Germline assignment: CDR1 SGHTA and CDR2 FQGNSA. CDR3 length equals 13 residues. V dropped 3 bases and J dropped 2 bases, with 6 bases sitting between them. This sample is part of a study of read filtering for tumor transcriptome and immune sequencing. Study context: Mean patient age was approximately 71 years, range about 47 to 90; 16 to 20 male, 14 female. Whole-transcriptome libraries were prepared after DNase treatment. TCR-mapped reads were about 4.05 to 10.27 million with IR-seq versus about 85 to 1,300 with RNA-seq.

The library was built from 400 ng RNA with molecular barcoded adaptors for alpha/delta and beta/gamma chains. One entry per CDR3 protein results from TCRdb running MiXCR on the reads. The sample holds 35,000 to 40,000 distinct CDR3 sequences, 12% to 15% seen once. Study-wide points: Sorted CD138-negative bone marrow cells were not purified T cells.

This TCR was recovered from a donor aged 40 or older with multiple myeloma. Sequencing used a population of CD138-negative cells sorted from bone marrow. The V call is TRBV7-2, the J call TRBJ2-3; D is undetermined. CDR3 nucleotides: TGTGCCAGCAGCTTCGATCTCACAGATACGCAGTATTTT. As protein: CASSFDLTDTQYF.